This T cell receptor (beta chain) was identified in a study of T cells expressing NK-cell markers. With UMIs, 5'RACE template switching was used to make TCR beta cDNA. TCRdb re-called the 5' RACE reads and gives one entry per CDR3 protein, without DNA. The sample is made up of approximately 15,000 distinct CDR3 sequences, and the top ten hold 50% to 75% of it. There are 14 residues in the CDR3. Germline V CDR1 and CDR2: MNHEY, SMNVEV (reference sequence). This chain links TRBV27 with TRBJ2-7; TCRdb proposes TRBD1, but this gene call is untestable without DNA. The sample was blood T cells: a sorted CD56 or NKG2C T cell subset, CD4+ or CD8+ T cells, or bulk PBMC T cells (not recorded which). This TCR derives from a man aged 18-70 years in good health. The CDR3 here is CANRPHRAAYEQYF.